This T cell receptor beta chain is from a study of T-cell reconstitution after alpha-beta-depleted transplantation in children (dated by TCRdb to 2015 to 2016). For the wider study: Using TCR repertoire profiling, the study quantitatively followed how T-cell immune reconstitution unfolded in children after TCRalphabeta/CD19-depleted allogeneic hematopoietic cell transplantation.

The germline V gene (reference sequence) sets CDR1 to DFQATT and CDR2 to SNEGSKA. Germline trimming amounts to 5 bases on V and 5 bases on J, with 13 as the count of junction bases outside the gene matches. The CDR3 starts with the cysteine, ends with the phenylalanine, and has 17 residues. The DNA shown is the 51-base CDR3, in frame from base 1. The library came from PCR. The sequencer was an Illumina HiSeq 2500. Molecular barcoding was employed in the preparation of TCR libraries, with unique molecular identifiers being used to normalize TCRbeta repertoire quantification. The raw public reads went through TCRdb reprocessing: fastp at Q25, MiXCR clone calling, in-frame beta chains kept. All rows with the same CDR3 protein become a single entry with the most common DNA and genes. The sample includes some 640,000 distinct CDR3 sequences, with 16% observed a single time. The ten largest clonotypes hold 1.1% of the sample.

Worth noting for this clonotype: Its binding antigen is unknown. Base qualities were left out, and no much larger clone turns up one base away.

The sequence links TRBV20-1 to TRBJ1-6; 9 nucleotides in the junction match TRBD1. Sequencing used PBMCs from the stem cell graft donor, obtained from the stem cell graft. The origin of this receptor is a human donor who donated a stem cell graft to a child with acute myeloid leukemia. The CDR3 protein: CSAPGTGRIRNNSPLHF. In nucleotide form, the sequence is TGCAGTGCTCCCGGGACAGGGAGGATTAGGAATAATTCACCCCTCCACTTT.